This T cell receptor beta chain was found in a study of T cells after yellow fever vaccination. Notes on the study in general: Once the booster was given, most primary-vaccination clones reappeared, at just over 95% for CD4 and roughly 85% for CD8. It was a weaker secondary response, yet one that peaked faster, at day 5 versus 15.

V was shortened by 3 bases and J by 3 bases, with 15 bases between the two germline ends. This CDR3 spans 15 amino acids. Germline values: CDR1 LNHDA, CDR2 SQIVND (reference sequence). This clonotype was found a few times. What it binds is unknown. For TCR, cDNA came from 5'RACE template switching, which added a universal primer site and UMIs. TCRdb independently ran MiXCR on the 5' RACE reads; one entry per CDR3 protein. The repertoire holds 100,000 to 150,000 distinct CDR3 sequences, with roughly 10% as singletons. The sequenced sample was CD8+ T cells sorted from PBMCs, obtained on the day of the yellow fever booster vaccination. This TCR derives from a man younger than 35 who received the YFV17D yellow fever vaccine. V gene TRBV19 combines with J gene TRBJ2-7, with a weak D call TRBD2 (5 bases). Written as DNA, the CDR3 is TGTGCCAGTAGTATGTTCGCGGGCCCCGGCTACGAGCAGTACTTC. It specifies CASSMFAGPGYEQYF.